The next 20 T cell receptor beta chains were all read from a single sample in a study of blood T cell repertoires in COVID-19. Produced via immunoSEQ multiplex PCR; TCRdb's table is partial and in-frame only. The data hold about 210,000 clones, with 89% observed a single time. The sequenced sample consisted of peripheral blood. These TCRs come from a woman in her thirties or forties with acute or convalescent COVID-19.

The rearrangement uses TRBV12-2 and TRBJ1-5. TRBV12-2 corresponds to a pseudogene. The CDR3 spans 17 residues. CDR3 in DNA: TGTGCAAGTCGGGAGGGAAGGGTGATGGGGAGCAATCAGCCCCAGCATTTT. Amino acids: CASREGRVMGSNQPQHF.

This rearrangement joins TRBV5-5 to TRBJ1-4; no clear D gene. The CDR3 consists of 15 residues. Trimming took 4 bases from V and 0 from J, leaving 10 bases between them. CDR1 and CDR2 (germline): SGHKS, YYEKEE (reference sequence). This chain's CDR3 is CASSPGRATNEKLFF. DNA of the CDR3: TGTGCCAGCAGCCCGGGTAGAGCAACTAATGAAAAACTGTTTTTT.

The chain has TRBV11-2 and TRBJ2-5; no definite D call. This CDR3 region has 15 residues. The V gene's germline CDR1 is SGHAT and CDR2 FQNNGV. Trimming shortened V by 1 base and J by 1 base, and 10 bases separated the two germline ends. The CDR3 reads CASSLAFTGQETQYF. In DNA form, the CDR3 reads TGTGCCAGCAGCTTAGCCTTCACGGGCCAAGAGACCCAGTACTTC. The full variable domain, with the rest looked up from reference TRBV11-2 and TRBJ2-5, is EAGVAQSPRYKIIEKRQSVAFWCNPISGHATLYWYQQILGQGPKLLIQFQNNGVVDDSQLPKDRFSAERLKGVDSTLKIQPAKLEDSAVYLCASSLAFTGQETQYFGPGTRLLVL.

The chain recombines TRBV10-2 with TRBJ1-3, with D possibly TRBD1 on 6 matching bases. Germline CDR1 is WSHSY and CDR2 is SAAADI. The CDR3 runs to 13 residues. Trimming took off 3 bases at V and 4 bases at J, with 7 bases between the two ends. Written as DNA, the CDR3 is TGCGCCAGCAGTGATAGGGGGGGAAACACCATATATTTT. Translating it yields CASSDRGGNTIYF.

This clone is a singleton in its sample. The J gene is TRBJ2-7, the V gene TRBV3-1 (or the pseudogene TRBV3-2); TRBD2 aligns across 7 bases. The CDR3 has 13 residues. The germline CDR1 and CDR2 sequences are LGHDT and YNNKEL (reference sequence). Trimming took 11 bases from V and 6 from J; bases not matched to a gene: 13. This chain's CDR3 is CASKRDGEGEQYV. The CDR3 nucleotides read TGTGCCTCAAAACGGGACGGGGAGGGCGAGCAGTACGTC.

The chain links TRBV5-5 to TRBJ1-2; maybe TRBD1 (6 bases). The V end lost 4 bases, the J end lost 5 bases, and 18 bases lay between the germline ends. Germline lookup yields CDR1 SGHKS and CDR2 YYEKEE (reference sequence). This CDR3 spans 15 amino acids. The CDR3 sequence is CASSQSWGGQYGYTF. The CDR3 DNA is TGTGCCAGCAGCCAGAGTTGGGGGGGGCAGTATGGCTACACCTTC.

The chain recombines TRBV19 with TRBJ2-2, with 8 bases aligning to TRBD1. The trim removed 6 bases at V and 1 base at J, leaving 4 bases unmatched. Germline loops: CDR1 LNHDA, CDR2 SQIVND (reference sequence). The CDR3 loop spans 15 amino acids. CDR3: CASRRDRMNTGELFF. The CDR3 coding sequence is TGTGCCAGTAGGCGGGACAGGATGAACACCGGGGAGCTGTTTTTT.

The chain has TRBV25-1 and TRBJ1-1; no clear D gene. The germline V and J ends were trimmed by 0 bases and 1 base, with 6 bases remaining between them. CDR1 MGHDK and CDR2 SYGVNS come from the germline V gene. The CDR3 spans 14 residues. CDR3 sequence (DNA): TGTGCCAGCAGTGAATATCCAGGGAACACTGAAGCTTTCTTT. It is translated as CASSEYPGNTEAFF.

The sample holds a few counts of this clone. This chain uses TRBV3-1 (or the pseudogene TRBV3-2) with TRBJ1-1; TRBD1 aligns across 12 bases. Unmatched junction bases numbered 2, after V lost 6 bases and J lost 9 bases. This CDR3 spans 12 amino acids. The germline V gene encodes CDR1 LGHDT and CDR2 YNNKEL (reference sequence). For the CDR3, the DNA is TGTGCCAGCAGTCGGGACAGGGGGCAAGCTTTCTTT. It specifies CASSRDRGQAFF.

V gene TRBV6-1 combines with J gene TRBJ1-2, with TRBD1 as a possible D gene (5 bases). Looked up from germline, CDR1 is MNHNS and CDR2 is SASEGT. Trimming shortened V by 3 bases and J by 4 bases, and 12 bases separated the two germline ends. The CDR3 has 14 residues. CDR3 sequence: CASSDIAGSYGYTF. Here the CDR3 DNA reads TGTGCCAGCAGTGATATCGCAGGGTCCTATGGCTACACCTTC.

CDR3 region: CATSGSTGGQEKLFF. The CDR3 DNA reads TGTGCCACCAGCGGGTCGACAGGGGGCCAAGAAAAACTGTTTTTT. The chain has TRBV15 and TRBJ1-4, with TRBD1 matching over 10 bases. The CDR3 loop spans 15 amino acids. V dropped 5 bases and J dropped 8; count of bases not matched to a gene: 8. Germline V gene sequence: CDR1 LNHNV, CDR2 YYDKDF (reference sequence).

The rearrangement links TRBV4-2 to TRBJ2-2; D is perhaps TRBD2 (5 bases). The germline V and J ends were trimmed by 0 bases and 7 bases, with 24 bases remaining between them. Germline CDR1 is LGHNA and CDR2 is YNFKEQ. The CDR3 has 19 amino acids. In nucleotides, the CDR3 is TGTGCCAGCAGCCAAGATCGGTATGCGAGAACAGAGCGGAGCGGGGAGCTGTTTTTT. Its protein is CASSQDRYARTERSGELFF.

The chain has TRBV7-6 and TRBJ2-1, with 7 bases fitting TRBD2. The V gene's germline CDR1 is SGHVS and CDR2 FNYEAQ. Trimming took 4 bases from V and 0 from J; bases not matched to a gene: 9. The CDR3 totals 17 residues. The CDR3 is CASSSLWGGSSYNEQFF. The DNA for the CDR3 is TGTGCCAGCAGCTCCCTTTGGGGGGGGAGCTCCTACAATGAGCAGTTCTTC.

J is TRBJ2-1 and V is TRBV3-1 (or the pseudogene TRBV3-2), with unresolved D. This CDR3 contains 13 residues. With 4 bases removed from V and 5 bases from J, the gap between germline ends came to 9 bases. From germline, CDR1 is LGHDT and CDR2 YNNKEL (reference sequence). CDR3 region: CASSPPVDNEQFF. The CDR3 DNA reads TGTGCCAGCAGCCCCCCAGTTGACAATGAGCAGTTCTTC.

This clone was detected a few times. The chain recombines TRBV10-1 with TRBJ2-3; the match to TRBD1 covers 7 bases. CDR1 WNHNN and CDR2 SYGVQD come from the germline V gene (reference sequence). The CDR3 runs 15 residues. J lost 3 bases, V lost 2 bases, and 5 bases had no gene match. CDR3 coding DNA: TGCGCCAGCAGTGAGAACAGGGGAGCGACAGATACGCAGTATTTT. Protein product: CASSENRGATDTQYF.

V usage is TRBV11-2 and J usage is TRBJ2-1; 8 bases fit TRBD1. Germline trimming cut 5 bases from V and 9 bases from J; bases unmatched to any gene: 9. Germline CDR1 and CDR2: SGHAT and FQNNGV. The CDR3 spans 14 residues. The CDR3 sequence: CASSQGAGFVEQFF. CDR3 DNA: TGTGCCAGCAGCCAGGGGGCGGGGTTCGTTGAGCAGTTCTTC.

V is TRBV3-1 (or the pseudogene TRBV3-2) and J is TRBJ1-2, with 7 bases matching TRBD1. The CDR3 covers 15 residues. Germline CDR1 reads LGHDT; CDR2 reads YNNKEL (reference sequence). The V segment lost 4 bases and the J segment 3 bases; nucleotides outside the gene matches: 8. CDR3 residues: CASSLLTGKDYGYTF. The CDR3 DNA sequence: TGTGCCAGCAGCCTATTGACAGGGAAGGACTATGGCTACACCTTC.

The rearrangement uses TRBV5-8 and TRBJ1-5; perhaps TRBD1 as D (5 bases). Looked up from germline, CDR1 is SGHTS and CDR2 is YDEGEE. This CDR3 is 13 amino acids long. The germline V and J ends were trimmed by 0 bases and 7 bases, with 8 bases remaining between them. CDR3: CASSLEGWQPQHF. DNA of the CDR3: TGTGCCAGCAGCTTGGAGGGGTGGCAGCCCCAGCATTTT.

The chain combines TRBV9 with TRBJ1-1; D uncertain. The CDR3 length is 13 residues. The germline V gene has CDR1 SGDLS and CDR2 YYNGEE. Trimming cost V 1 base and J 1 base, with 5 bases left between them. CDR3 in DNA: TGTGCCAGCAGCGTATGGCCGAACACTGAAGCTTTCTTT. Translated: CASSVWPNTEAFF.

The V and J genes are TRBV29-1 and TRBJ2-2; D may be TRBD2 (7 bases). The CDR3 extends over 16 amino acids. Between the trimmed V and J ends, which lost 0 bases and 5 bases, there was a span of 16 bases. Per germline, CDR1 SQVTM and CDR2 ANQGSEA. The CDR3 spells CSVEDPLRGPTGELFF. CDR3 in DNA: TGCAGCGTTGAAGATCCGTTGCGGGGGCCGACCGGGGAGCTGTTTTTT.